The TCR beta chain described here comes from a study of cytomegalovirus exposure and HLA in healthy donors. Study results and limitations: In an earlier analysis, in some 600 donors, most V segments appeared productive either ~87% or ~30% of the time. A later analysis reported that several of the most significant clusters appeared to be linked to common viral pathogens, among them Epstein-Barr virus.

A note on this clone: Its antigen remains unknown.

The PCR contained 60 Vbeta and 13 Jbeta primers. Clones were read by immunoSEQ multiplex PCR, and TCRdb kept only the in-frame ones, dropping some. Of about 120,000 clones in the sample, 75% to 90% are singletons; the top ten hold around 8%. The V and J ends lost 3 bases and 6 bases, in that order; junction bases with no gene match: 12. Looked up from germline, CDR1 is SGDLS and CDR2 is YYNGEE. CDR3 length equals 17 residues. The clonotype comes from a female donor in good health and CMV-seropositive. Sequenced: PBMCs. The chain employs TRBV9 and TRBJ2-3, with TRBD2 identical over 11 bases. CDR3 sequence: CASSALTSGGAKDTQYF. In nucleotides, the CDR3 is TGTGCCAGCAGCGCCCTCACTAGCGGGGGAGCAAAGGATACGCAGTATTTT.